This record looks at one T cell receptor (beta chain) sequence and its context. At one of its ends the junction is not consistent with the germline gene, which may arise from a read error. This CDR3 has 15 amino acids. CDR1 SGHDT and CDR2 YYEEEE come from the germline V gene. Donors each provided roughly 9.6 milliliters of peripheral blood. No fewer than 6 million PBMCs went into each sample. With a J-beta primer mix and a sample-barcoded 5' primer, a second PCR ran 7 to 11 cycles. TCRdb passed the 5' RACE reads through MiXCR, listing each CDR3 protein once. This table holds 1.5 million to 2 million distinct CDR3 sequences, about 31% found once. The data are from a study of blood T cells in healthy people across ages.

The sample taken for sequencing was blood. This TCR was sampled from a woman under 40 in good health. The chain links TRBV5-6 to TRBJ1-1; D unresolved. The CDR3 here is CASSLSQYMNTEAFF. CDR3 bases: TGTGCCAGCAGCTTGTCTCAGTACATGAACACTGAGGCTTTCTTT.